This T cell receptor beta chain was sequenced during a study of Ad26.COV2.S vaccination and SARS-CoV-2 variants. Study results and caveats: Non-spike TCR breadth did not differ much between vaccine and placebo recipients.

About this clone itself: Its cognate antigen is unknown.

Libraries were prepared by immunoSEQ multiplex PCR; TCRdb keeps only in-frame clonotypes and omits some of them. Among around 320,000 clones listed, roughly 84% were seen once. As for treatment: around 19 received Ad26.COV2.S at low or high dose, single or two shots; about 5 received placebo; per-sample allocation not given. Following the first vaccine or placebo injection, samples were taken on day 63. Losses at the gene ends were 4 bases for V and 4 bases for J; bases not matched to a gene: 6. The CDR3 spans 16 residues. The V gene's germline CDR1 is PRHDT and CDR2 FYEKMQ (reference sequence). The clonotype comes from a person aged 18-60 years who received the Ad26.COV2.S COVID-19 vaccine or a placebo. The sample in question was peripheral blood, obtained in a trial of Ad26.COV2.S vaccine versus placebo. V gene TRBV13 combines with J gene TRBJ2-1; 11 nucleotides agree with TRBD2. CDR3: CASSSRLAGTYNEQFF. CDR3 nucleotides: TGTGCCAGCAGCTCGAGACTAGCGGGGACTTACAATGAGCAGTTCTTC. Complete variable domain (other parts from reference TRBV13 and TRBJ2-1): AAGVIQSPRHLIKEKRETATLKCYPIPRHDTVYWYQQGPGQDPQFLISFYEKMQSDKGSIPDRFSAQQFSDYHSELNMSSLELGDSALYFCASSSRLAGTYNEQFFGPGTRLTVL.